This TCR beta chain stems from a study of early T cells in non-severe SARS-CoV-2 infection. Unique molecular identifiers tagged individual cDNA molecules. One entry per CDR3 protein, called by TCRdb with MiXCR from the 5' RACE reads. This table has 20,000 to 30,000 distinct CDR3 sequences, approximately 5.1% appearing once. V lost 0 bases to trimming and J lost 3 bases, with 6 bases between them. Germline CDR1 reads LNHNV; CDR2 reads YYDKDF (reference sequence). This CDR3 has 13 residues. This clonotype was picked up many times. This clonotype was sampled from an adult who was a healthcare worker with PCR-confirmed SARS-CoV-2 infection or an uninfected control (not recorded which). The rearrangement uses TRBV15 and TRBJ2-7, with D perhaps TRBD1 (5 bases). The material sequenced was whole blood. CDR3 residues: CATSRETDYEQYF. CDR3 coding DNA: TGTGCCACCAGCAGAGAGACAGACTACGAGCAGTACTTC.